This T cell receptor beta chain was found in a study of T cells after yellow fever vaccination. TCRdb analysed the 5' RACE reads with MiXCR anew, one entry per CDR3 protein. The sample contains hundreds of thousands of distinct CDR3 sequences, 12% of which appear only once. This CDR3 is 14 amino acids long. Per germline, CDR1 LNHNV and CDR2 YYDKDF (reference sequence). Trimming removed 5 bases from V and 7 bases from J; junction bases left unmatched: 3. The sequence came from a man between 25 and 39 years old who received the YFV17D yellow fever vaccine. Sequences were derived from PBMCs, sampled on the day of the yellow fever booster vaccination. V gene TRBV15 combines with J gene TRBJ1-4, with 11 bases matching TRBD1. The CDR3: CATSPDRGPEKLFF. The CDR3 region has the DNA TGTGCCACCAGCCCGGACAGGGGGCCTGAAAAACTGTTTTTT.